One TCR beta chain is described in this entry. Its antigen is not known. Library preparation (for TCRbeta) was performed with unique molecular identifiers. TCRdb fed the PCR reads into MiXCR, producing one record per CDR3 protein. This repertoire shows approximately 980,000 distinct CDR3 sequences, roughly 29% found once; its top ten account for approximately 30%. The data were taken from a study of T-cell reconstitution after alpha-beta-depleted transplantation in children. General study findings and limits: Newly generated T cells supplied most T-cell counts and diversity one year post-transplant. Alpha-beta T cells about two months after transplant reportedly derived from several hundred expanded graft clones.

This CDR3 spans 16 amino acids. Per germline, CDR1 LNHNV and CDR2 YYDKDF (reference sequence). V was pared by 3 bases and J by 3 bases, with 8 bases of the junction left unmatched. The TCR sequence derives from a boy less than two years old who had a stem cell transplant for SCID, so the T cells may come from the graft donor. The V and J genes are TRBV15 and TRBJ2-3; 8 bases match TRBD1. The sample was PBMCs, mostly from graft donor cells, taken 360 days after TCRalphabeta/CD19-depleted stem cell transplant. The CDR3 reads CATSSRQGKRTDTQYF. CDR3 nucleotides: TGTGCCACCAGCAGCAGACAGGGGAAGAGGACAGATACGCAGTATTTT.